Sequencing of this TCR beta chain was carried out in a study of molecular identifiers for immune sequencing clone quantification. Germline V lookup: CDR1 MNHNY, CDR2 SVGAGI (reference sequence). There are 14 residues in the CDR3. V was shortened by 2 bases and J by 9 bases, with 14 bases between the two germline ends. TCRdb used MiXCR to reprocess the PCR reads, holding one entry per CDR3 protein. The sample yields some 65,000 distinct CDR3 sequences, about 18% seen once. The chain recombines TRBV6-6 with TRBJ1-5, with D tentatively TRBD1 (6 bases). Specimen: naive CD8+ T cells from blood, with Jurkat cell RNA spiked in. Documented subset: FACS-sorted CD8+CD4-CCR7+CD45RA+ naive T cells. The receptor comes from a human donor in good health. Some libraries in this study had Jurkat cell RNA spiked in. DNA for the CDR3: TGTGCCAGCAGTTACGAGGACAGCATTTGGCCCCAGCATTTT. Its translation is CASSYEDSIWPQHF.